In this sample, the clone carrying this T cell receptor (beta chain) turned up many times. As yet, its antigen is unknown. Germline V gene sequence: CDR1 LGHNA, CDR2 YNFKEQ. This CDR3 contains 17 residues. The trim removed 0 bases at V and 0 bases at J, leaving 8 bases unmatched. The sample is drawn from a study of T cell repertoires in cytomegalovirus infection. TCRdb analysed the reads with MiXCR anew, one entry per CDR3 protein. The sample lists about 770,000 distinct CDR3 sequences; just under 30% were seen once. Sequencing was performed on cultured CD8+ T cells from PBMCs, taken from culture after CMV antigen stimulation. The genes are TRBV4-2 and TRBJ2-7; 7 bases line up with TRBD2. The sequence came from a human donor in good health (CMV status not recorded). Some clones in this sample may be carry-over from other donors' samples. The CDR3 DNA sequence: TGTGCCAGCAGCCAAGATTTCGCGGGGGTGACCTCCTACGAGCAGTACTTC. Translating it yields CASSQDFAGVTSYEQYF.